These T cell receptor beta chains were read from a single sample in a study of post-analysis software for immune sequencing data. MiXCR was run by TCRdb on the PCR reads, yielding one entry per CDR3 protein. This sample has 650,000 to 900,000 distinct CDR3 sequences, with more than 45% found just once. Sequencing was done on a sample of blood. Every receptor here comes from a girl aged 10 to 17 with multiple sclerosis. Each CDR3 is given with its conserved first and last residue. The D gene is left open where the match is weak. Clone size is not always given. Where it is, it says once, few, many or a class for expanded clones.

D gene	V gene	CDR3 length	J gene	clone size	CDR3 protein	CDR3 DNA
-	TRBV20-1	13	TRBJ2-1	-	CSARIPVYNEQFF	TGCAGTGCTAGAATCCCCGTCTACAATGAGCAGTTCTTC
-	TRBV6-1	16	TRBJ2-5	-	CASSEALGTGTETQYF	TGTGCCAGCAGTGAAGCGCTAGGGACTGGGACAGAGACCCAGTACTTC
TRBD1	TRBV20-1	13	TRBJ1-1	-	CSAAGTGDTEAFF	TGCAGTGCAGCCGGGACAGGGGACACTGAAGCTTTCTTT
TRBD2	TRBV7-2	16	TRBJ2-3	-	CASSLTSGRRSDTQYF	TGTGCCAGCAGCCTGACTAGCGGGAGGCGCTCAGATACGCAGTATTTT
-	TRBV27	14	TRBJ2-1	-	CASSFSSGGNEQFF	TGTGCCAGCAGTTTCTCCAGTGGGGGGAATGAGCAGTTCTTC
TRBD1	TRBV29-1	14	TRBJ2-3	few	CSGADRGIGDTQYF	TGCAGCGGGGCCGACAGGGGAATAGGAGATACGCAGTATTTT
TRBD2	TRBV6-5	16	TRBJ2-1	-	CASSPPLTGGFNEQFF	TGTGCCAGCAGTCCTCCATTGACGGGAGGATTCAATGAGCAGTTCTTC
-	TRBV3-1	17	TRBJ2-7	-	CASSQESSGLPSYEQYF	TGTGCCAGCAGCCAAGAAAGTTCAGGACTGCCCTCCTACGAGCAGTACTTC
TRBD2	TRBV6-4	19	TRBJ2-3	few	CAIGLLILAGGRGRYAQYF	TGTGCCATCGGCCTCCTTATACTAGCTGGCGGGAGAGGTAGATACGCGCAGTATTTT
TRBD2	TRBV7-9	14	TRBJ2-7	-	CASSSTGTSSEQYF	TGTGCCAGCAGCTCCACCGGGACTAGCAGCGAGCAGTACTTC
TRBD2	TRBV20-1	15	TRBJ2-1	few	CSARPGTSGYNEQFF	TGCAGTGCTCGCCCCGGAACTAGCGGATACAATGAGCAGTTCTTC
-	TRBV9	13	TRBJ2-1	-	CASSVDRGNEQFF	TGTGCCAGCAGCGTAGATCGGGGAAATGAGCAGTTCTTC
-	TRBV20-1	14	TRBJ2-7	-	CSALTSAHPYEQYF	TGCAGTGCTCTCACGTCAGCGCATCCCTACGAGCAGTACTTC
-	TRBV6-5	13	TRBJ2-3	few	CASRDASTDTQYF	TGTGCCAGCAGGGACGCTAGCACAGATACGCAGTATTTT
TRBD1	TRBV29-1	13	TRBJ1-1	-	CSVATGVNTEAFF	TGCAGCGTTGCCACAGGGGTGAACACTGAAGCTTTCTTT
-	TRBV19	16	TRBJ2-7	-	CASSAPRSPRGHEQYF	TGTGCCAGTAGTGCCCCGAGGTCGCCTCGGGGACACGAGCAGTACTTC
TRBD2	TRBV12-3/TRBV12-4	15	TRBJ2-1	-	CASKHGLAGDYEQFF	TGTGCCAGCAAACATGGGCTAGCGGGAGACTATGAGCAGTTCTTC
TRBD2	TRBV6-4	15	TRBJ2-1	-	CASSDVASGRVEQFF	TGTGCCAGCAGTGACGTGGCTAGCGGGAGGGTGGAACAGTTCTTC
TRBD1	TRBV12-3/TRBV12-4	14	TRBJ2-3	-	CASSLGGPGQGQYF	TGTGCCAGCAGTTTAGGGGGGCCGGGACAGGGACAGTATTTT
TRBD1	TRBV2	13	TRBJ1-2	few	CARRDRNLYGYTF	TGTGCCAGGAGGGACAGAAATCTCTATGGCTACACCTTC
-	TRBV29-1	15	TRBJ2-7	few	CSVGEGSSDPREQYF	TGCAGCGTTGGGGAAGGTTCTAGCGACCCTCGCGAGCAGTACTTC
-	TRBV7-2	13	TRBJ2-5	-	CASSSPAGETQYF	TGTGCCAGCAGCTCGCCTGCGGGGGAGACCCAGTACTTC
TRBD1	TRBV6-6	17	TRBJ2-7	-	CASSYSPPGDSLHEQYF	TGTGCCAGCAGTTACTCCCCCCCTGGGGACAGTCTCCACGAGCAGTACTTC
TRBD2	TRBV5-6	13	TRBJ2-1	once	CASSLSGGGEQFF	TGTGCCAGCAGCTTGTCTGGGGGGGGTGAGCAGTTCTTC